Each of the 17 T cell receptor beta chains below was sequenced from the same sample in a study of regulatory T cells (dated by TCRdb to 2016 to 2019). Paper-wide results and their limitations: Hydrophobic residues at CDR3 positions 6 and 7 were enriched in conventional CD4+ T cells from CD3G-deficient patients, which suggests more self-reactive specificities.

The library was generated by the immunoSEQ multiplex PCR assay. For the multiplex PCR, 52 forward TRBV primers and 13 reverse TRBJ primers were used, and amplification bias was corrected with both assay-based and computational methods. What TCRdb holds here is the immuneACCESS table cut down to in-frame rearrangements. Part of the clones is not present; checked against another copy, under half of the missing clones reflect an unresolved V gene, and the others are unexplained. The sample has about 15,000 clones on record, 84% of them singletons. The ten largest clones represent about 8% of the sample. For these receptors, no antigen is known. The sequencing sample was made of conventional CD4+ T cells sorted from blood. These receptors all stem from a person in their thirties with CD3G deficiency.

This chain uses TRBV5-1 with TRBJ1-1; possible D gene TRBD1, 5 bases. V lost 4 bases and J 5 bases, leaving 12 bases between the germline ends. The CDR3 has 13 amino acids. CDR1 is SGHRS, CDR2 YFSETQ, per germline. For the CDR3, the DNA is TGCGCCAGCAGCCCCCTGGGGCGGACTGAAGCTTTCTTT. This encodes CASSPLGRTEAFF.

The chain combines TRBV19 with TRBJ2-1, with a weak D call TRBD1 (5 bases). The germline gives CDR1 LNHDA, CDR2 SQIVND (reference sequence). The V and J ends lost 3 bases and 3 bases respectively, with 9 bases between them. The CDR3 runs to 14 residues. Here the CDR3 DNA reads TGTGCCAGTAGTATCCAGGGAATCTACAATGAGCAGTTCTTC. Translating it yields CASSIQGIYNEQFF.

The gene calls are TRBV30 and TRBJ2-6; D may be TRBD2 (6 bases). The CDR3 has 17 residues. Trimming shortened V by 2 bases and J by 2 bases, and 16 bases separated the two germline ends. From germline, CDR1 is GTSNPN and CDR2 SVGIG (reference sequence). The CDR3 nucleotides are TGTGCCTGGAGTTCCCTAGGTGGAGGGACTGGGGCCAACGTCCTGACTTTC. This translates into CAWSSLGGGTGANVLTF.

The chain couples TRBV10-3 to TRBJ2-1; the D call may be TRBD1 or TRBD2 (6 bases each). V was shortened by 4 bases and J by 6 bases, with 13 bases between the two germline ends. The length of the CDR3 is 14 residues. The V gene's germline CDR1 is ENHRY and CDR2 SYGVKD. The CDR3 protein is CAISGGASTNEQFF. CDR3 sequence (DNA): TGTGCCATCAGTGGGGGGGCTAGCACCAATGAGCAGTTCTTC.

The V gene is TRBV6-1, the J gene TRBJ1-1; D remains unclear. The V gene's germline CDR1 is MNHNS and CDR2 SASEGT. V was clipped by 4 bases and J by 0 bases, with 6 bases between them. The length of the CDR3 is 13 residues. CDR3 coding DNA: TGTGCCAGCAGTGGACATTTGAACACTGAAGCTTTCTTT. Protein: CASSGHLNTEAFF.

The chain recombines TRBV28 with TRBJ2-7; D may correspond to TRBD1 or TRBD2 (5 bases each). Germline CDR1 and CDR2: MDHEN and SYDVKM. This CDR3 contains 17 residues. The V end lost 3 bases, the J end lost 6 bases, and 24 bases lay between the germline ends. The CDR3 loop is CASSFTFGGFGVGEQYF. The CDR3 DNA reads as TGTGCCAGCAGTTTTACCTTTGGGGGTTTCGGGGTGGGCGAGCAGTACTTC. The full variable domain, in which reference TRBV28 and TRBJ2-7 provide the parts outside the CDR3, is DVKVTQSSRYLVKRTGEKVFLECVQDMDHENMFWYRQDPGLGLRLIYFSYDVKMKEKGDIPEGYSVSREKKERFSLILESASTNQTSMYLCASSFTFGGFGVGEQYFGPGTRLTVT.

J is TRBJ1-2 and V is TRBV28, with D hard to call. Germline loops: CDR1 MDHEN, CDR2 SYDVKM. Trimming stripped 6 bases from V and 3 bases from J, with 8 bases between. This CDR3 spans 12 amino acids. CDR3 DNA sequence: TGTGCCAGCAGAAGAAGGGACTATGGCTACACCTTC. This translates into CASRRRDYGYTF.

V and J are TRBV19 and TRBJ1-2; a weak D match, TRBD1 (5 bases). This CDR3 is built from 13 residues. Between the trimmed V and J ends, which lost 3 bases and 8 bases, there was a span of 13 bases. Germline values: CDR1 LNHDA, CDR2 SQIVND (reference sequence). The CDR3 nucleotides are TGTGCCAGTAGTATGGTAGGGGCAGGCGGCTACACCTTC. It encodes CASSMVGAGGYTF.

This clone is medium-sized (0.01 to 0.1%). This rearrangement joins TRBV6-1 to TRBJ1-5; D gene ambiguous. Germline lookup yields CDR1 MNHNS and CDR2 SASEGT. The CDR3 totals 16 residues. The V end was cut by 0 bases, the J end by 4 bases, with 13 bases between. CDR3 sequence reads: CASSEARVVWNQPQHF. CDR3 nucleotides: TGTGCCAGCAGTGAAGCGCGGGTCGTATGGAATCAGCCCCAGCATTTT.

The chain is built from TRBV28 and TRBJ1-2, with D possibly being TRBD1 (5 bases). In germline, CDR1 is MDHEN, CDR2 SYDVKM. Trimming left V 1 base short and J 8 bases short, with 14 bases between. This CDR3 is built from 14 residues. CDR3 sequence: CASSLSGRVGGYTF. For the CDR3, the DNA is TGTGCCAGCAGTTTATCCGGCAGGGTGGGCGGCTACACCTTC.

The chain's CDR3 is CASSSTTGGTREAHF. As DNA, the CDR3 is TGTGCCAGCAGTTCGACGACAGGGGGCACACGGGAGGCCCATTTT. The chain joins TRBV28 to TRBJ1-5, with 10 positions matching TRBD1. There are 15 residues in the CDR3. Germline-derived CDR1 and CDR2 are MDHEN and SYDVKM. V trimming: 4 bases; J trimming: 16 bases; junction bases outside the gene matches: 16. Looking up the rest from reference TRBV28 and TRBJ1-5 gives the full variable domain: DVKVTQSSRYLVKRTGEKVFLECVQDMDHENMFWYRQDPGLGLRLIYFSYDVKMKEKGDIPEGYSVSREKKERFSLILESASTNQTSMYLCASSSTTGGTREAHFGDGTRLSIL.

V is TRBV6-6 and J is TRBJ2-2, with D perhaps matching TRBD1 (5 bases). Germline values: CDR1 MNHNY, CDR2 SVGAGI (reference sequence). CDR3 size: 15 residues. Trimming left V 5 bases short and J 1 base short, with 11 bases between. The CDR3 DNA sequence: TGTGCCAGCAGTAAAGGGCAGGGGAACACCGGGGAGCTGTTTTTT. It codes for CASSKGQGNTGELFF.

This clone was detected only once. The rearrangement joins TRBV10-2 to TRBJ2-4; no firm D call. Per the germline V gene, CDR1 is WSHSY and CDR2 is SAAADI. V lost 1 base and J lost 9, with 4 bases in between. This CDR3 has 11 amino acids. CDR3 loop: CASSEFGIQYF. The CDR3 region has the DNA TGCGCCAGCAGTGAGTTCGGCATTCAGTACTTC.

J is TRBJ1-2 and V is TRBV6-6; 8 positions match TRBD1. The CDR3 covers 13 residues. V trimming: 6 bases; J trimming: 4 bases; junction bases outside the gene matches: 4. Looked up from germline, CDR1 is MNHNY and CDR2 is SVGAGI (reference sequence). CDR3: CASRKQGVYGYTF. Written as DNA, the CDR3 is TGTGCCAGCAGGAAACAGGGGGTCTATGGCTACACCTTC.

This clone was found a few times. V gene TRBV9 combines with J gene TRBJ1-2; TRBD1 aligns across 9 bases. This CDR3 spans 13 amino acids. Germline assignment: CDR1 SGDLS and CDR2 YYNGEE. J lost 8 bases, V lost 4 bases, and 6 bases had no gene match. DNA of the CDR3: TGTGCCAGCAGCCCTCGGGACAGGGACGGCTACACCTTC. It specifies CASSPRDRDGYTF.

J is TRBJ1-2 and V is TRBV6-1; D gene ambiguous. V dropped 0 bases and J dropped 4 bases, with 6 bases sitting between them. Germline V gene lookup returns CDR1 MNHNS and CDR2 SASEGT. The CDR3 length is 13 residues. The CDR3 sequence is CASSEASGYGYTF. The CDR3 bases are TGTGCCAGCAGTGAAGCGAGTGGCTATGGCTACACCTTC.

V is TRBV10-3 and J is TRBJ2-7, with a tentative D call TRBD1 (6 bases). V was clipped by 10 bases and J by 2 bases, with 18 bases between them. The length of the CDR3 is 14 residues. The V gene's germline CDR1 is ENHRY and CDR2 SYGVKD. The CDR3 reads CATRGQGLPYEQYF. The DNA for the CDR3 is TGTGCCACCCGTGGGCAGGGGCTTCCCTACGAGCAGTACTTC.